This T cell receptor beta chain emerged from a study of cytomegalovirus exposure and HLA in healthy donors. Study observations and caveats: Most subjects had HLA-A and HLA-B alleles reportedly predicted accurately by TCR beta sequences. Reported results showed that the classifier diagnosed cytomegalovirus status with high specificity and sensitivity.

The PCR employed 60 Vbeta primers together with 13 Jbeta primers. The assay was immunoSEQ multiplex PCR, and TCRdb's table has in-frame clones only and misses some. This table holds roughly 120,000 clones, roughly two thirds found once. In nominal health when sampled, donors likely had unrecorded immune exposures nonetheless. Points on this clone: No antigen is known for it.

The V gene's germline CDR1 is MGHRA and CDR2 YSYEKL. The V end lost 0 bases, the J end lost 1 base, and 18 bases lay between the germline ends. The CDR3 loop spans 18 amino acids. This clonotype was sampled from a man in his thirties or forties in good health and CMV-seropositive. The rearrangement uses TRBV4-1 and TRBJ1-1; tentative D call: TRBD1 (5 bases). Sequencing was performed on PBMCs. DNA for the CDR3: TGCGCCAGCAGCCAAGACATTTCGGTCGCGACAGCGAACACTGAAGCTTTCTTT. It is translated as CASSQDISVATANTEAFF.